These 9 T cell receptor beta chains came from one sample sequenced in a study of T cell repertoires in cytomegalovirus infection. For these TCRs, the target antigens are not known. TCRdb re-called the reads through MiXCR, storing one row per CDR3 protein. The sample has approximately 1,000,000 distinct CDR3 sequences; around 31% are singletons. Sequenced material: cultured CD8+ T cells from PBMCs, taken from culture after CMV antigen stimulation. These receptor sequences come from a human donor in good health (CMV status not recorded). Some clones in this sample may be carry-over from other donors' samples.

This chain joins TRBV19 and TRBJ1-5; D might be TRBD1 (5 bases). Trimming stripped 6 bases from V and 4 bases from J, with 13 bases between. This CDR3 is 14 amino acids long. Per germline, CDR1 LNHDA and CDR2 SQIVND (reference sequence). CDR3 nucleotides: TGTGCCAGTAGGCCCGGGACTTTGAATCAGCCCCAGCATTTT. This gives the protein CASRPGTLNQPQHF.

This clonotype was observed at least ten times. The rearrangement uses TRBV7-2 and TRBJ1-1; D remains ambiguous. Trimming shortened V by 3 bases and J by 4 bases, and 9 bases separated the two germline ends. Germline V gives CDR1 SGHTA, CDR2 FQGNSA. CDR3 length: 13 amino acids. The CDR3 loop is CASSFGSITEAFF. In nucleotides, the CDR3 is TGTGCCAGCAGCTTCGGGAGCATCACTGAAGCTTTCTTT. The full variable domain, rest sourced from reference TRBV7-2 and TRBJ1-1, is GAGVSQSPSNKVTEKGKDVELRCDPISGHTALYWYRQSLGQGLEFLIYFQGNSAPDKSGLPSDRFSAERTGGSVSTLTIQRTQQEDSAVYLCASSFGSITEAFFGQGTRLTVV.

The CDR3 nucleotides are TGTGCCAGTAGTATTTCGGGACTAGCGTTCCTCCAAGAGACCCAGTACTTC. It specifies CASSISGLAFLQETQYF. J is TRBJ2-5 and V is TRBV19, with 10 bases lining up with TRBD2. The CDR3 extends over 17 amino acids. Germline trimming cut 3 bases from V and 1 base from J; bases unmatched to any gene: 8. Germline assignment: CDR1 LNHDA and CDR2 SQIVND (reference sequence).

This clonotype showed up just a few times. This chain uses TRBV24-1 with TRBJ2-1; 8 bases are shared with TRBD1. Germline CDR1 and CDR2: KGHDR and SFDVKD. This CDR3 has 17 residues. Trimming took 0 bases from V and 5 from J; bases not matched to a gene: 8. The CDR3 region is CATSDLDWTGRNNEQFF. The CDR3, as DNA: TGTGCCACCAGTGATTTGGACTGGACAGGGCGAAACAATGAGCAGTTCTTC.

The CDR3 DNA follows: TGTGCCAGCAGTTTCGCTTTGGAAAAACTGTTTTTT. Translation: CASSFALEKLFF. The V call is TRBV12-3 or TRBV12-4, the J call TRBJ1-4; D remains unclear. The germline V and J ends were trimmed by 3 bases and 8 bases, with 7 bases remaining between them. This CDR3 is 12 amino acids long.

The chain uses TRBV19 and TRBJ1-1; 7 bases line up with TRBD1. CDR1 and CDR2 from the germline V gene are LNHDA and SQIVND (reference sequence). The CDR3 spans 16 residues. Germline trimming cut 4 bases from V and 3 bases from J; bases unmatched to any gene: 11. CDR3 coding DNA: TGTGCCAGTAGTACTCGGACAGGTTCGTGGGACACTGAAGCTTTCTTT. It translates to CASSTRTGSWDTEAFF. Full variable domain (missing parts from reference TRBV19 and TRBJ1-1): DGGITQSPKYLFRKEGQNVTLSCEQNLNHDAMYWYRQDPGQGLRLIYYSQIVNDFQKGDIAEGYSVSREKKESFPLTVTSAQKNPTAFYLCASSTRTGSWDTEAFFGQGTRLTVV.

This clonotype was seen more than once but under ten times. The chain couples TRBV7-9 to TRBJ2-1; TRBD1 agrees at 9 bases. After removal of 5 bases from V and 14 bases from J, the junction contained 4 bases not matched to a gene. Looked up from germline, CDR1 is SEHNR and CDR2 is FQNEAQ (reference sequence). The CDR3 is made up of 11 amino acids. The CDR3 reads CASSTTGGKFF. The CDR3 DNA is TGTGCCAGCAGCACAACAGGGGGCAAGTTCTTC.

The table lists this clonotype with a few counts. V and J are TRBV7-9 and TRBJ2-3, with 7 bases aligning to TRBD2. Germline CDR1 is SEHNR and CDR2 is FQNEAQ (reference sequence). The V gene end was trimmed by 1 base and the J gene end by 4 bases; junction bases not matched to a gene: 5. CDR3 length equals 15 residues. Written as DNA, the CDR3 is TGTGCCAGCAGCTTAGTCCAGCGGGGCTCAGATACGCAGTATTTT. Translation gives CASSLVQRGSDTQYF.

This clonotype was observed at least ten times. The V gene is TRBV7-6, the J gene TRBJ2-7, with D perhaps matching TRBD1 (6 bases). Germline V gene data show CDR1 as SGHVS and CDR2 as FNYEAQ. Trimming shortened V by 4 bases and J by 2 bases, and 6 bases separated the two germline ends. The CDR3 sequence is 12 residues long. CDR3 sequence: CASSSGAYEQYF. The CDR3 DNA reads TGTGCCAGCAGCTCAGGGGCCTACGAGCAGTACTTC.